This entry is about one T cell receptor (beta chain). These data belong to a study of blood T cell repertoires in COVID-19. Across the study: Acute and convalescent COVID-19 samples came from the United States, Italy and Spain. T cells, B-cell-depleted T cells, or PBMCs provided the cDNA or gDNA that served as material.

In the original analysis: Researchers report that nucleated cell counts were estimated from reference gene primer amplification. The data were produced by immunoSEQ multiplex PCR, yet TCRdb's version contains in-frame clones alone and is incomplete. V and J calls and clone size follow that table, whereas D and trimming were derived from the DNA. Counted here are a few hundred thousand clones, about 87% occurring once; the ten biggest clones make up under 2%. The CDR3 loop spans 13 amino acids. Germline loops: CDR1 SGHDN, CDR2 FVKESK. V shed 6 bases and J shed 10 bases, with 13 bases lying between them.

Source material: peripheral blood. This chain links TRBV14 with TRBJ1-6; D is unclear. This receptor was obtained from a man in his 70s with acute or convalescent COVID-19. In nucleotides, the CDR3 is TGTGCCAGCAGGGCGGGGAACGTCTCACCCCTCCACTTT. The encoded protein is CASRAGNVSPLHF.